One and the same sample provided the 13 T cell receptor beta chains below, sequenced in a study of CXCR3-negative and CXCR3-positive naive CD8 T cells (dated by TCRdb to about 2019). General study outcomes and caveats: TRB CDR3s from CXCR3-positive naive cells showed higher hydrophobicity (lower Kidera factor 4), lower energy, and higher strength and volume indices than CXCR3-negative naive cells.

Sequenced on a NextSeq 550. The Human TCR Profiling Kit (MiLaboratory) was used to prepare UMI-labeled 5' RACE TRB cDNA libraries. Reprocessed by TCRdb, the reads give a single entry per CDR3 protein sequence, without DNA. The sample has 150,000 to 170,000 distinct CDR3 sequences on record. The ten largest make up 0.45% to 0.55% of the sample. These receptors' antigens are unknown. Sequencing input: naive CXCR3+ CD8+ T cells from blood. The cell subset or site label corresponds to: CD45RO-CCR7+CD27+CD95- naive CD8+ T cells expressing CXCR3 (TNR3+). The receptors originated from a human donor in good health. Some clones in this sample may be carry-over from other donors' samples.

V usage is TRBV2 and J usage is TRBJ2-3; TCRdb selects TRBD2, and the lack of DNA leaves this call unchecked. The V gene's germline CDR1 is SNHLY and CDR2 FYNNEI. The CDR3 runs to 15 residues. The CDR3: CASSALGSSADTQYF.

The chain couples TRBV27 to TRBJ2-7; TCRdb names TRBD1, which stays unverified in the absence of DNA. CDR1 MNHEY and CDR2 SMNVEV come from the germline V gene (reference sequence). This CDR3 region has 13 residues. The CDR3 sequence is CASSPLDLYEQYF.

The chain links TRBV6-2 or TRBV6-3 to TRBJ2-1; TCRdb indicates TRBD1, and absent DNA this call remains unverified. Germline values: CDR1 MNHEY, CDR2 SVGEGT. The CDR3 extends over 15 amino acids. The CDR3: CATREQGSLYNEQFF.

The J gene is TRBJ2-3, the V gene TRBV11-3. The germline CDR1 and CDR2 sequences are SGHNT and YENEEA. This CDR3 is built from 13 residues. CDR3 in amino acids: CASSPTTTDTQYF.

The rearrangement links TRBV29-1 to TRBJ2-7; TCRdb picks TRBD2, but there is no DNA to check that call. The germline V gene encodes CDR1 SQVTM and CDR2 ANQGSEA. The CDR3 length is 16 residues. The CDR3 loop reads CSVEIGLAGESYEQYF.

The V call is TRBV12-3 or TRBV12-4, the J call TRBJ2-2; TCRdb's D gene call, TRBD1, goes unchecked for lack of DNA. The CDR3 length is 12 residues. Here the CDR3 reads CASSWTDGELFF.

The chain is built from TRBV7-9 and TRBJ2-7; TCRdb returns TRBD1, unconfirmable since there is no DNA. The germline CDR1 and CDR2 sequences are SEHNR and FQNEAQ (reference sequence). The CDR3 length is 16 residues. CDR3 protein: CASSLGTASPNYEQYF.

V is TRBV28 and J is TRBJ2-2; the TCRdb call, TRBD1, lacks DNA for checking. CDR3 length: 14 amino acids. Germline CDR1 and CDR2: MDHEN and SYDVKM. The chain's CDR3 is CASSRTGGGGELFF.

The chain carries TRBV5-6 and TRBJ1-2; there is no DNA to check the TCRdb D call of TRBD1. The CDR3 has 14 amino acids. Germline values: CDR1 SGHDT, CDR2 YYEEEE. This chain's CDR3 is CASSLAGENYGYTF.

This chain connects TRBV3-1 to TRBJ2-7; TCRdb's D gene call, TRBD2, goes unchecked for lack of DNA. This CDR3 has 16 amino acids. Germline assignment: CDR1 LGHDT and CDR2 YNNKEL (reference sequence). CDR3 sequence: CASSATSGRASYEQYF.

The chain recombines TRBV14 with TRBJ2-7; TCRdb returns TRBD1, unconfirmable since there is no DNA. This CDR3 spans 16 amino acids. Germline CDR1 SGHDN, CDR2 FVKESK. CDR3 loop: CASSPITGVGGHEQYF.

This chain links TRBV27 with TRBJ2-5; lacking DNA, the TRBD1 call made by TCRdb goes unchecked. CDR1 MNHEY and CDR2 SMNVEV come from the germline V gene (reference sequence). This CDR3 spans 16 amino acids. The CDR3 protein is CASSPLFGGDFGTQYF.

The J gene is TRBJ2-2, the V gene TRBV7-3; TCRdb picks TRBD2, but there is no DNA to check that call. CDR1 and CDR2 (germline): SGHTA, FQGTGA. This CDR3 is 17 amino acids long. The chain's CDR3 is CASSLTAGGANTGELFF. The full variable domain, in which reference TRBV7-3 and TRBJ2-2 provide the parts outside the CDR3, is GAGVSQTPSNKVTEKGKYVELRCDPISGHTALYWYRQSLGQGPEFLIYFQGTGAADDSGLPNDRFFAVRPEGSVSTLKIQRTERGDSAVYLCASSLTAGGANTGELFFGEGSRLTVL.